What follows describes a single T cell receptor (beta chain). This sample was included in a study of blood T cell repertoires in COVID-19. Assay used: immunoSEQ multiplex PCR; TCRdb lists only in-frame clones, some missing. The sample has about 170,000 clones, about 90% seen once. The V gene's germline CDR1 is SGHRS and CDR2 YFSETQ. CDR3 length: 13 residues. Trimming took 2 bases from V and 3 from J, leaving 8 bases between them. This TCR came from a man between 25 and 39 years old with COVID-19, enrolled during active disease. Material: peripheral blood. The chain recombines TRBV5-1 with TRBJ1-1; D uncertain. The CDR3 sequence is CASSFLADTEAFF. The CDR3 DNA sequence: TGCGCCAGCAGCTTTTTGGCCGACACTGAAGCTTTCTTT.